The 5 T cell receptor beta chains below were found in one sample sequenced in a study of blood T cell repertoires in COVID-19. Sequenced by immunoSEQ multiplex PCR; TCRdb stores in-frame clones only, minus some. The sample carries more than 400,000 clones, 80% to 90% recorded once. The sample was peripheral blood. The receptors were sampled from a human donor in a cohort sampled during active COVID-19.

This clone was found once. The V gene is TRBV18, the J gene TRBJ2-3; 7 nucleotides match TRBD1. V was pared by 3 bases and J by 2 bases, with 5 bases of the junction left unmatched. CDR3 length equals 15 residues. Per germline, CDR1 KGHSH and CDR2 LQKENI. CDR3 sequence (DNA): TGTGCCAGCTCACCTACGGGACAGAACACAGATACGCAGTATTTT. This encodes CASSPTGQNTDTQYF.

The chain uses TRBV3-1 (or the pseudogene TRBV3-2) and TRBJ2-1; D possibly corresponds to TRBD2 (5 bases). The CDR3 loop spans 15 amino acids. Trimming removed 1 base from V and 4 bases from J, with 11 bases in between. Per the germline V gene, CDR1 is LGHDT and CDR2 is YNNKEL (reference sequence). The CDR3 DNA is TGTGCCAGCAGCCAAGTCTCAGACTATTACAATGAGCAGTTCTTC. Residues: CASSQVSDYYNEQFF.

The CDR3 DNA sequence: TGTGCCAGCAGCTCGACTAGATCGGCCGGGGAGCTGTTTTTT. It is translated as CASSSTRSAGELFF. The rearrangement uses TRBV7-3 and TRBJ2-2, with TRBD2 as a possible D gene (6 bases). Germline CDR1 is SGHTA and CDR2 is FQGTGA. With 4 bases removed from V and 6 bases from J, the gap between germline ends came to 12 bases. The CDR3 runs to 14 residues.

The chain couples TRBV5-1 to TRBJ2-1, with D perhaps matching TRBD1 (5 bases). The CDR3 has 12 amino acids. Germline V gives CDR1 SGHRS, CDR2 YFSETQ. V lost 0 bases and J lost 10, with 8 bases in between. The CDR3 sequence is CASSLEGNEQFF. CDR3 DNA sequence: TGCGCCAGCAGCTTGGAGGGGAACGAGCAGTTCTTC.

The CDR3 coding sequence is TGCGCCAGCGGCCGGAGACCAGATACGCAGTATTTT. This translates into CASGRRPDTQYF. The chain links TRBV10-1 to TRBJ2-3; D uncertain. The V and J ends lost 8 bases and 4 bases respectively, with 10 bases between them. The CDR3 runs 12 residues. The germline CDR1 and CDR2 sequences are WNHNN and SYGVQD (reference sequence).